This TCR beta chain was captured in a study of neurological immune-mediated disorders. Whole-study results and caveats: The highest TCR clonal expansion occurred in HTLV-1-associated myelopathy; multiple sclerosis fell below healthy controls.

TCRdb reprocessed the 5' RACE reads via MiXCR and lists one record per CDR3 protein. The sample includes about 59,000 distinct CDR3 sequences, roughly an eighth seen only once; the top ten take roughly 10%. This clonotype was seen at least ten times. As yet, its antigen is unknown. Germline CDR1 and CDR2: MNHEY and SVGAGI. The trim removed 2 bases at V and 3 bases at J, leaving 0 bases unmatched. The CDR3 contains 13 residues. Where libraries were unsorted, they were derived from 2 million PBMCs stored at -80 degrees C. Sample: PBMCs. The clonotype originates from a woman aged 55-69 years with HTLV-1-associated myelopathy (HAM/TSP). The V call is TRBV6-5, the J call TRBJ2-7, with 8 bases fitting TRBD2. The CDR3 region is CASSYRGGYEQYF. The CDR3 DNA is TGTGCCAGCAGTTACCGGGGGGGCTACGAGCAGTACTTC.